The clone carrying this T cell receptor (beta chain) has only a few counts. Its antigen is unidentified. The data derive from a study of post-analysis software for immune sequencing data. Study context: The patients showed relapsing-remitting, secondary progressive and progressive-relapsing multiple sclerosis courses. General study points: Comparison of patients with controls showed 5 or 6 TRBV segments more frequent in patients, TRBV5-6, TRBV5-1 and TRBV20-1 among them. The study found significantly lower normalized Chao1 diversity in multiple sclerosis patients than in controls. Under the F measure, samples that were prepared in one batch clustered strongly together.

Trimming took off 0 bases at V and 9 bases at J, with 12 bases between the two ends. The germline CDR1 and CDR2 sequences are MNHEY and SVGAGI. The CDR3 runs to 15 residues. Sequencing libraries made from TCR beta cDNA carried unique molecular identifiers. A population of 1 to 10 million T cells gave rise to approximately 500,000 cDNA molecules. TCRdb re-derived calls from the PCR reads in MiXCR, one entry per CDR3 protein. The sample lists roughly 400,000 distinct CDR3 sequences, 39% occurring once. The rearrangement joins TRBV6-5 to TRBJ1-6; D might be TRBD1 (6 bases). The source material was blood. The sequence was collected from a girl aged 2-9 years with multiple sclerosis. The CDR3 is CASSYSSTGFSPLHF. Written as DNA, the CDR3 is TGTGCCAGCAGTTACTCGTCAACAGGGTTTTCACCCCTCCACTTT.